The 18 T cell receptor beta chains given below trace back to one sample, sequenced in a study of shared clonotypes between healthy human individuals. The data were produced by immunoSEQ multiplex PCR, yet TCRdb's version contains in-frame clones alone and is incomplete. Among approximately 2.4 million clones listed, almost 96% were seen once. The sample consisted of naive CD4+ T cells sorted from blood. Regarding subset: CD45RA+ positively selected. Receptor source: a man aged 18 to 35 in good health.

The CDR3 protein is CGGGGLNTEAFF. In DNA form, the CDR3 reads TGTGGCGGAGGGGGATTGAACACTGAAGCTTTCTTT. V is TRBV28 and J is TRBJ1-1; D perhaps matches TRBD1 (6 bases). The CDR3 sequence is 12 residues long. Germline V CDR1 and CDR2: MDHEN, SYDVKM. Based on the CDR3 plus reference TRBV28 and TRBJ1-1, the full variable domain is DVKVTQSSRYLVKRTGEKVFLECVQDMDHENMFWYRQDPGLGLRLIYFSYDVKMKEKGDIPEGYSVSREKKERFSLILESASTNQTSMYLCGGGGLNTEAFFGQGTRLTVV.

This chain connects TRBV18 to TRBJ2-2; TRBD1 agrees at 9 bases. The CDR3 is 14 residues long. Trimming removed 6 bases from V and 4 bases from J; junction bases left unmatched: 3. CDR1 is KGHSH, CDR2 LQKENI, per germline. CDR3 sequence (DNA): TGTGCCAGCTCGCGGGACAGGGCCACCGGGGAGCTGTTTTTT. Residues: CASSRDRATGELFF.

V is TRBV7-8 and J is TRBJ2-7, with D hard to call. V lost 5 bases, J lost 5 bases, and 25 bases lay in between. This CDR3 is 17 amino acids long. Per germline, CDR1 SGHVS and CDR2 FQNEAQ. The CDR3 loop is CASSPTRPTPRSNEQYF. In DNA, the CDR3 is TGTGCCAGCAGCCCCACCAGGCCAACCCCCAGGAGTAACGAGCAGTACTTC.

This clone was seen once. The chain recombines TRBV9 with TRBJ1-1, with D possibly being TRBD1 (5 bases). This CDR3 is built from 17 residues. Germline assignment: CDR1 SGDLS and CDR2 YYNGEE. V gave up 3 bases and J gave up 1 base, with 19 bases separating them. CDR3 DNA sequence: TGTGCCAGCAGCGGAGACGAGGGGCGGTCATCGAACACTGAAGCTTTCTTT. Protein product: CASSGDEGRSSNTEAFF.

CDR3 DNA: TGTGCCAGCAGGTCCGGGGTTTCTAATTCACCCCTCCACTTT. Protein: CASRSGVSNSPLHF. V is TRBV5-4 and J is TRBJ1-6; D is ambiguous. The V end was cut by 5 bases, the J end by 6 bases, with 12 bases between. The germline V gene encodes CDR1 SGHNT and CDR2 YYREEE (reference sequence). The CDR3 runs to 14 residues.

J is TRBJ2-3 and V is TRBV5-1; no reliable D call. There are 14 residues in the CDR3. The V end lost 1 base, the J end lost 2 bases, and 8 bases lay between the germline ends. CDR1 SGHRS and CDR2 YFSETQ come from the germline V gene. CDR3 sequence: CASSLRLNTDTQYF. The CDR3 coding sequence is TGCGCCAGCAGCTTGCGACTCAACACAGATACGCAGTATTTT.

This chain connects TRBV27 to TRBJ2-3; possibly TRBD1 or TRBD2 for D (7 bases each). The V end lost 4 bases, the J end lost 8 bases, and 10 bases lay between the germline ends. From germline, CDR1 is MNHEY and CDR2 SMNVEV (reference sequence). This CDR3 comprises 12 residues. Here the CDR3 reads CASSSGGGTQYF. CDR3 nucleotide sequence: TGTGCCAGCAGTTCAGGGGGGGGTACGCAGTATTTT.

The genes are TRBV27 and TRBJ2-7; D may be TRBD1 (6 bases). The CDR3 is made up of 13 amino acids. CDR1 and CDR2 (germline): MNHEY, SMNVEV (reference sequence). The CDR3 DNA reads as TGTGCAGTGGGGGCGACCACTGAGCGGGAGCAGTACTTC. It translates to CAVGATTEREQYF.

The chain has TRBV5-1 and TRBJ2-1, with D perhaps TRBD2 (6 bases). Trimming cost V 0 bases and J 8 bases, with 9 bases left between them. CDR1 SGHRS and CDR2 YFSETQ come from the germline V gene. This CDR3 spans 13 amino acids. The CDR3 protein is CASSLARGDEQFF. CDR3 DNA: TGCGCCAGCAGCTTGGCGCGGGGCGATGAGCAGTTCTTC.

This chain connects TRBV28 to TRBJ2-7, with TRBD1 matching over 10 bases. CDR3 length equals 14 residues. Germline-derived CDR1 and CDR2 are MDHEN and SYDVKM. V lost 6 bases and J lost 1; bases outside the gene matches: 3. CDR3 coding DNA: TGTGCCAGCAGGGGACAGGGGCTTTCCTACGAGCAGTACTTC. This codes for CASRGQGLSYEQYF. Full variable domain (remainder filled in from reference TRBV28 and TRBJ2-7): DVKVTQSSRYLVKRTGEKVFLECVQDMDHENMFWYRQDPGLGLRLIYFSYDVKMKEKGDIPEGYSVSREKKERFSLILESASTNQTSMYLCASRGQGLSYEQYFGPGTRLTVT.

The CDR3 sequence: CASSLGDGPNEKLFF. The CDR3 DNA reads TGCGCCAGCAGCTTGGGGGACGGACCTAATGAAAAACTGTTTTTT. V is TRBV5-1 and J is TRBJ1-4; tentative D call: TRBD1 (5 bases). CDR3 size: 15 residues. Germline CDR1 reads SGHRS; CDR2 reads YFSETQ. Deletions cut 0 bases from V and 3 bases from J, with 9 bases between. Filled out from reference TRBV5-1 and TRBJ1-4, the complete variable domain reads KAGVTQTPRYLIKTRGQQVTLSCSPISGHRSVSWYQQTPGQGLQFLFEYFSETQRNKGNFPGRFSGRQFSNSRSEMNVSTLELGDSALYLCASSLGDGPNEKLFFGSGTQLSVL.

V gene TRBV6-6 combines with J gene TRBJ1-4; maybe TRBD1 (5 bases). The CDR3 has 16 residues. Per the germline V gene, CDR1 is MNHNY and CDR2 is SVGAGI (reference sequence). V was shortened by 2 bases and J by 8 bases, with 18 bases between the two germline ends. The CDR3 spells CASSYPQAGGSEKLFF. The CDR3 DNA reads TGTGCCAGCAGTTACCCACAGGCGGGCGGTTCGGAAAAACTGTTTTTT.

The table lists this clone with a few counts. V and J are TRBV28 and TRBJ2-7; D possibly corresponds to TRBD1 (6 bases). This CDR3 is 13 amino acids long. V was pared by 6 bases and J by 4 bases, with 13 bases between. Germline lookup yields CDR1 MDHEN and CDR2 SYDVKM. This chain's CDR3 is CASRSGQLYEQYF. The CDR3 DNA reads as TGTGCCAGCAGAAGCGGACAGCTTTACGAGCAGTACTTC.

This chain joins TRBV2 and TRBJ2-5; D is unresolved. Germline CDR1 SNHLY, CDR2 FYNNEI. V was trimmed by 0 bases and J by 5 bases, leaving 13 bases between them. The CDR3 extends over 15 amino acids. The CDR3 sequence is CASSEAGSPAETQYF. The CDR3, as DNA: TGTGCCAGCAGTGAAGCCGGGTCCCCGGCGGAGACCCAGTACTTC.

This clone has only one observation. The chain uses TRBV28 and TRBJ2-7; D is unclear. The germline gives CDR1 MDHEN, CDR2 SYDVKM. The germline V and J ends were trimmed by 5 bases and 0 bases, with 11 bases remaining between them. CDR3 length: 14 amino acids. CDR3 amino acids: CASSAAPVSYEQYF. CDR3 sequence (DNA): TGTGCCAGCAGTGCCGCCCCGGTCTCCTACGAGCAGTACTTC.

This chain connects TRBV15 to TRBJ1-2; no clear D. Germline V gene lookup returns CDR1 LNHNV and CDR2 YYDKDF (reference sequence). V was trimmed by 0 bases and J by 7 bases, leaving 6 bases between them. The CDR3 extends over 12 amino acids. In nucleotides, the CDR3 is TGTGCCACCAGCAGAGACGATAGTGGCTACACCTTC. As protein: CATSRDDSGYTF.

This chain uses TRBV4-2 with TRBJ2-1; D gene uncertain. Trimming pared 5 bases from V and 4 bases from J, leaving 6 bases between. Germline lookup yields CDR1 LGHNA and CDR2 YNFKEQ. CDR3 length equals 12 residues. CDR3 DNA: TGTGCCAGCAGCACATCATACAATGAGCAGTTCTTC. Protein product: CASSTSYNEQFF.

Details on this clone: Distinct nucleotide sequences in the sample also encode this CDR3. This chain links TRBV27 with TRBJ1-5, with D possibly being TRBD1 (5 bases). Trimming shortened V by 6 bases and J by 1 base, and 10 bases separated the two germline ends. The CDR3 consists of 14 residues. CDR1 and CDR2 from the germline V gene are MNHEY and SMNVEV (reference sequence). CDR3 region: CASSFGGSNQPQHF. DNA for the CDR3: TGTGCCAGCAGCTTCGGGGGAAGCAATCAGCCCCAGCATTTT.